This entry is about one T cell receptor beta chain. Alpha and beta chains were covered, as first-strand cDNA relied on TRAV- and TRBV-specific primers. Over about 18 PCR cycles, TCRs were amplified from a constant-region primer and V-primer adapter. Each CDR3 protein gets one entry after TCRdb re-called the reads with MiXCR. The data show about 9,800 distinct CDR3 sequences, with roughly two fifths seen just once and about 5.4% held by the top ten. These data belong to a study of low-dose radiotherapy and immunotherapy resistance in tumors. Trimming pared 3 bases from V and 4 bases from J, leaving 5 bases between. The CDR3 spans 12 residues. Germline CDR1 reads SGHAT; CDR2 reads FQNNGV.

This chain links TRBV11-2 with TRBJ2-3; no clear D gene. This receptor was identified in a human donor with advanced metastatic prostate, ovarian, gallbladder or colorectal cancer (not recorded which). This table probably holds off-target reads from a library built for another chain. The CDR3 loop reads CASSFGADTQYF. The CDR3, as DNA: TGTGCCAGCAGCTTTGGCGCAGATACGCAGTATTTT.